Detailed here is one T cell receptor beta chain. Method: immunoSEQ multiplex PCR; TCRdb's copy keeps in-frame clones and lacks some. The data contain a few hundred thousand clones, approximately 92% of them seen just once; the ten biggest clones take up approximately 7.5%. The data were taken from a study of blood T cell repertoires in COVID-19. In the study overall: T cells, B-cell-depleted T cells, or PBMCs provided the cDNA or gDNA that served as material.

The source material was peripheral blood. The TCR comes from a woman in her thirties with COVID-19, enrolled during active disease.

CDR3 residues: CASREPESTGTAYEQYF. The DNA of the CDR3 is TGTGCCAGCAGGGAACCTGAAAGTACCGGGACAGCCTACGAGCAGTACTTC. This sequence joins TRBV6-1 and TRBJ2-7; 7 nucleotides align to TRBD1. The length of the CDR3 is 17 residues. The V segment lost 6 bases and the J segment 2 bases; nucleotides outside the gene matches: 16. Germline values: CDR1 MNHNS, CDR2 SASEGT.